Listed below are T cell receptor beta chains from one sample, sequenced in a study of beta chain features in type 1 diabetes. Assay: immunoSEQ multiplex PCR; the TCRdb copy retains only in-frame clones and omits some. In the table there are 130,000 to 150,000 clones, 10% of which are singletons. Specimen: naive CD4+ T cells from blood. These receptors originate from a man aged 18-30 years in good health. CDR3s include the opening cysteine and the closing phenylalanine or tryptophan. A D gene is named only where the DNA matches it firmly. Some rows have no size entry. The others give once, few or many, or a class for an expanded clone.

D gene | clone size | J gene | V gene | CDR3 protein | CDR3 DNA
- | few | TRBJ2-1 | TRBV9 | CASSTDQGLLFF | TGTGCCAGCAGCACCGACCAGGGCCTGCTCTTCTTC
- | - | TRBJ1-2 | TRBV29-1 | CSVDRGYGYTF | TGCAGCGTTGATAGGGGCTATGGCTACACCTTC
TRBD2 | few | TRBJ2-1 | TRBV5-1 | CASSASGGDNEQFF | TGCGCCAGCAGCGCAAGCGGGGGTGACAATGAGCAGTTCTTC
- | - | TRBJ2-1 | TRBV7-3 | CASSAGGGRSYNEQFF | TGTGCCAGCAGCGCCGGCGGGGGCCGCTCCTACAATGAGCAGTTCTTC
- | many | TRBJ2-3 | TRBV30 | CAWSPQADTQYF | TGTGCCTGGAGTCCGCAGGCAGATACGCAGTATTTT
TRBD2 | many | TRBJ2-3 | TRBV4-2 | CASSQELAGFDTQYF | TGTGCCAGCAGCCAAGAACTAGCGGGCTTTGATACGCAGTATTTT
TRBD2 | few | TRBJ2-7 | TRBV28 | CASNSGSLAGSSYEQYF | TGTGCCAGCAACTCTGGCAGCCTAGCGGGGTCCTCCTACGAGCAGTACTTC
TRBD2 | few | TRBJ2-3 | TRBV9 | CASSVESGGPYTQYF | TGTGCCAGCAGCGTAGAAAGCGGGGGGCCTTATACGCAGTATTTT
TRBD1 | few | TRBJ1-2 | TRBV11-2 | CASSRDSANYGYTF | TGTGCCAGCAGCCGGGACAGTGCTAACTATGGCTACACCTTC
TRBD1 | - | TRBJ2-5 | TRBV9 | CASSVETGERGETQYF | TGTGCCAGCAGCGTAGAGACAGGGGAACGTGGAGAGACCCAGTACTTC
TRBD2 | - | TRBJ2-5 | TRBV9 | CASSTGTSGGEETQYF | TGTGCCAGCAGCACCGGGACTAGCGGGGGGGAAGAGACCCAGTACTTC
- | many | TRBJ1-2 | TRBV25-1 | CASRGTRTSTGGYTF | TGTGCCAGCAGGGGGACAAGGACCTCCACGGGGGGCTACACCTTC
- | few | TRBJ2-3 | TRBV5-4 | CASSLDWRSTDTQYF | TGTGCCAGCAGCTTGGATTGGCGGAGCACAGATACGCAGTATTTT
- | few | TRBJ2-5 | TRBV7-2 | CASSFYRVGETQYF | TGTGCCAGCAGCTTCTACAGGGTAGGGGAGACCCAGTACTTC
- | many | TRBJ1-2 | TRBV7-9 | CASSIYRDDGYTF | TGTGCCAGCAGCATCTACAGGGATGATGGCTACACCTTC
TRBD1 | few | TRBJ1-2 | TRBV27 | CASSFLDRGLNYGYTF | TGTGCCAGCAGTTTCCTCGACAGGGGGTTGAACTATGGCTACACCTTC